This is a list of T cell receptor beta chains from one sample in a study of shared clonotypes between healthy human individuals. TCRdb keeps only in-frame clones here, not all; method: immunoSEQ multiplex PCR. In the table there are 2.3 million or so clones, more than 85% of which are singletons. The sequenced sample was naive CD4+ T cells from PBMCs. The receptors originated from a young man in good health. Some clones in this sample may be carry-over from other donors' samples. Both conserved end residues are part of each CDR3.

TRBV28 | CASSGPPPYEQYF
TRBV7-7 | CASSLARGTQYF
TRBV2 | CASSVGPYEQYF
TRBV5-1 | CASSLQGQLSYTF
TRBV7-3 | CASTGGGTSGYEQYF
TRBV2 | CASTFRQGGSTQYF
TRBV7-2 | CASSISPQVSYYGYTF
TRBV6-5 | CASRSGDQPQHF
TRBV28 | CASSRQASYEQYF
TRBV7-9 | CASSLVGSAGRNQPQHF
TRBV29-1 | CSVRGRGLAGGPGVGEQYF
TRBV2 | CASSVAGQPQHF
TRBV27 | CASSLGRYQETQYF
TRBV7-3 | CASSLQRTLYNEQFF
TRBV11-3 | CASSSTGEGGGWSDTQYF
TRBV9 | CASSNRDDEAFF
TRBV9 | CASRREVSGNNEKLFF
TRBV6-5 | CASSSRLTEGVGGYTF
TRBV7-9 | CASSIRTGVGANVLTF
TRBV6-5 | CASTPGTGYTF
TRBV28 | CASSFPLRSRVRNEKLFF
TRBV30 | CAWSVGRAFEQYF
TRBV5-5 | CASSPAGTGRNYGYTF
TRBV2 | CASKGLAGAHGETQYF
TRBV28 | CASSLWKGAFYEQYF
TRBV5-1 | CASSLSRGTDTQYF
TRBV9 | CASSVGSWQETQYF
TRBV10-3 | CAISAGTGRLQEKLFF
TRBV5-4 | CASSLGTFMNTEAFF
TRBV7-3 | CASRGSIGGLASGELFF
TRBV18 | CASSPRQGTETQYF
TRBV6-5 | CASSYGRGSSYEQYF
TRBV5-1 | CASTYLAGTNNEQFF
TRBV7-3 | CASSRTNQETQYF
TRBV2 | CASLPEGNYGYTF
TRBV19 | CARDGRLGQKETQYF
TRBV29-1 | CSVPSSGTSGELFF
TRBV7-2 | CASSRQGPLREQYF
TRBV5-6 | CASSSYAGANVLTF
TRBV9 | CASSSGGTDTQYF
TRBV5-6 | CASGRSGYNEQFF